The source of this TCR beta chain is a study of T cells in Graves' hyperthyroidism and ophthalmopathy. General study findings and limits: Classification by a 13 V-J model distinguished ophthalmopathy from stable hyperthyroidism.

This clonotype showed up many times. As yet, its antigen is unknown. The CDR3 regions of TCR beta were amplified from RNA transcripts. Researchers ran a first-round RT-PCR on the TCR CDR3 using the HTBI primer set. TCRdb used MiXCR to reprocess the multiplex PCR reads, holding one entry per CDR3 protein. The data contain about 530,000 distinct CDR3 sequences, over 15% of them singletons. With 4 bases clipped from V and 2 bases from J, the junction kept 13 bases outside the gene matches. The CDR3 has 18 amino acids. Germline lookup yields CDR1 MDHEN and CDR2 SYDVKM. The sample comprised blood. The source is a woman between 18 and 29 years old with Graves' ophthalmopathy. The chain employs TRBV28 and TRBJ2-3, with TRBD2 identical over 9 bases. The CDR3 sequence is CASSSPPVLAGNTDTQYF. Written as DNA, the CDR3 is TGTGCCAGCAGTTCCCCACCCGTTCTAGCGGGGAACACAGATACGCAGTATTTT.